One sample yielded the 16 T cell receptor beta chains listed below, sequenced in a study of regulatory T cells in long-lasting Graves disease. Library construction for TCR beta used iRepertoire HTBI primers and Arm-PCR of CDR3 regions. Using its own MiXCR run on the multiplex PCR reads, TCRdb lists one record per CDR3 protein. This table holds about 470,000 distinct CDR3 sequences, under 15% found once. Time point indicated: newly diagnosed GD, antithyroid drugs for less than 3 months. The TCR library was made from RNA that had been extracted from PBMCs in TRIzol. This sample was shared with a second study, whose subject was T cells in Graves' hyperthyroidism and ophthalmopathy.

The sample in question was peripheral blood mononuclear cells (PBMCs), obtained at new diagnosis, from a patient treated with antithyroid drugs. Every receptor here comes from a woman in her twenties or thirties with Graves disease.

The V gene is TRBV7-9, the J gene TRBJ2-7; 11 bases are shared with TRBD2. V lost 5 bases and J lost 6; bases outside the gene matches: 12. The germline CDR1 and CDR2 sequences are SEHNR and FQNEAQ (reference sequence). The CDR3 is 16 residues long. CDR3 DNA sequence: TGTGCCAGCAGCCCAAGGTCGCTAGCGGGAGGTTTCGAGCAGTACTTC. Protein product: CASSPRSLAGGFEQYF.

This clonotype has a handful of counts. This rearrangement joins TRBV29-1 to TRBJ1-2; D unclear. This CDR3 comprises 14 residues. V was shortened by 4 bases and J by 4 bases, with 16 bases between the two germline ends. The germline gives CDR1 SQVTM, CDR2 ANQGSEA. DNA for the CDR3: TGCAGCGTTGCCCCCCTTCGGGGAGGCTATGGCTACACCTTC. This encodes CSVAPLRGGYGYTF.

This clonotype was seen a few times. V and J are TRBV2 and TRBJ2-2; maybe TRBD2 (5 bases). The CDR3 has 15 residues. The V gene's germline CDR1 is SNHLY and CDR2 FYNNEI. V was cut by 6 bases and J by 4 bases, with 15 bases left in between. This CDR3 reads CASRALASGTGELFF. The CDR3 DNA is TGTGCCAGCAGGGCCCTAGCCTCGGGCACCGGGGAGCTGTTTTTT.

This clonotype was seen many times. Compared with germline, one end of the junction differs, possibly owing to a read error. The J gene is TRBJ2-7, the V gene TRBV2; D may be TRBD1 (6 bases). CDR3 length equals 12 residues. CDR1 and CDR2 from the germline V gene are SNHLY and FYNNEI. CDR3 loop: CAGRDNSYEQYF. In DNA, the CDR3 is TGTGCCGGCAGGGACAACTCCTACGAGCAGTACTTC.

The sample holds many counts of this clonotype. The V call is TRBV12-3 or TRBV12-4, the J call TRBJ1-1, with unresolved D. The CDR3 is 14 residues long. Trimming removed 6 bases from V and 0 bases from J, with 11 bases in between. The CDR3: CASRTRGMNTEAFF. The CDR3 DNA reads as TGTGCCAGCAGGACCCGCGGGATGAACACTGAAGCTTTCTTT.

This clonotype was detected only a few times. The CDR3 here is CASSLWQGFYEQYF. Here the CDR3 DNA reads TGTGCCAGCAGTTTGTGGCAGGGATTCTACGAGCAGTACTTC. This chain links TRBV12-3 or TRBV12-4 with TRBJ2-7; the D gene is possibly TRBD1 (5 bases). The CDR3 totals 14 residues. V lost 3 bases, J lost 3 bases, and 12 bases lay in between.

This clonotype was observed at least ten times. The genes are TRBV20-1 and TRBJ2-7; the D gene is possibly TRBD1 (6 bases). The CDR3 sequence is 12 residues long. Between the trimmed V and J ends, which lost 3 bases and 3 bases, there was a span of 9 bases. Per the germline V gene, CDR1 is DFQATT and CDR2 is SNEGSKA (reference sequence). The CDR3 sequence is CSARGADYEQYF. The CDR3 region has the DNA TGCAGTGCTAGGGGGGCGGACTACGAGCAGTACTTC.

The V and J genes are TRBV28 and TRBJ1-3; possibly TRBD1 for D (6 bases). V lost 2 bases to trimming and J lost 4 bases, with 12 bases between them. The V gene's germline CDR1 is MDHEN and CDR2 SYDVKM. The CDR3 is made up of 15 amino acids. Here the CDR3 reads CASSLAGARGNTIYF. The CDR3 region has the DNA TGTGCCAGCAGTTTAGCAGGGGCGCGAGGAAACACCATATATTTT.

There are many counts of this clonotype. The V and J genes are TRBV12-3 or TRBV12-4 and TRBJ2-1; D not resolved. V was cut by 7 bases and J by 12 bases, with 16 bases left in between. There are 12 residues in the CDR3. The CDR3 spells CASTLYSPGQFF. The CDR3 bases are TGTGCCAGCACCCTGTACTCCCCCGGGCAGTTCTTC.

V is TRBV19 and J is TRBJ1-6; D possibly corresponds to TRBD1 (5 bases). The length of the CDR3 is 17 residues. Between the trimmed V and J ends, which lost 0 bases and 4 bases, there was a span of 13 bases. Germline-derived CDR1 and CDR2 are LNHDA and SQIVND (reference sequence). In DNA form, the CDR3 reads TGTGCCAGTAGTATAGATCTGGTGGGACGTTATAATTCACCCCTCCACTTT. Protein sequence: CASSIDLVGRYNSPLHF.

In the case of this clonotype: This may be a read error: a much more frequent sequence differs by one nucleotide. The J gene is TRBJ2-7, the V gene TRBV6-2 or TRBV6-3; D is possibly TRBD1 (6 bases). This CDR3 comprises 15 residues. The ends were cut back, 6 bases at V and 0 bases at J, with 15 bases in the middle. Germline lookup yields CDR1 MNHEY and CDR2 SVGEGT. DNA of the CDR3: TGTGCCAGCAGCGTGAGACAGGCTTTCTCCTACGAGCAGTACTTC. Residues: CASSVRQAFSYEQYF.

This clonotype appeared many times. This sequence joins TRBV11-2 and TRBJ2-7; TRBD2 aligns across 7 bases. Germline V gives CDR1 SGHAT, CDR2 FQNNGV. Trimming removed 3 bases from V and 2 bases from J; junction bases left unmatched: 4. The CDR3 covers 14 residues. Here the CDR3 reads CASSLGGLTYEQYF. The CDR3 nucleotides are TGTGCCAGCAGCTTGGGGGGACTAACCTACGAGCAGTACTTC. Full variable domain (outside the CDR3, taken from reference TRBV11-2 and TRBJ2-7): EAGVAQSPRYKIIEKRQSVAFWCNPISGHATLYWYQQILGQGPKLLIQFQNNGVVDDSQLPKDRFSAERLKGVDSTLKIQPAKLEDSAVYLCASSLGGLTYEQYFGPGTRLTVT.

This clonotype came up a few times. The DNA of the CDR3 is TGTGCCAGCAGGTCAGGGGTGATTTCACCCCTCCACTTT. It yields the protein CASRSGVISPLHF. The chain couples TRBV12-3 or TRBV12-4 to TRBJ1-6; D might be TRBD1 (6 bases). CDR3 length: 13 residues. V dropped 6 bases and J dropped 9 bases, with 12 bases sitting between them.

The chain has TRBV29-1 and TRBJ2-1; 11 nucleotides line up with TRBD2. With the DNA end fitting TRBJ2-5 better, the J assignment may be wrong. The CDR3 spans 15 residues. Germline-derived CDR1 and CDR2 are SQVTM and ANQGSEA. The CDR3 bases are TGCAGCGTTAGGACAGGGACTAGCGGATGGGAGACCCAGTACTTC. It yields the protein CSVRTGTSGWETQYF.

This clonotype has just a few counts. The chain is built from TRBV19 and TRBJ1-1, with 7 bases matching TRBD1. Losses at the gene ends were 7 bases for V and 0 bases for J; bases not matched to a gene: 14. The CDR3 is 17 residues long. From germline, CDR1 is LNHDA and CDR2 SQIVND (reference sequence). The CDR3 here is CASIVTGRRYMNTEAFF. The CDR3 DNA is TGTGCCAGTATTGTGACAGGGAGGCGGTACATGAACACTGAAGCTTTCTTT.

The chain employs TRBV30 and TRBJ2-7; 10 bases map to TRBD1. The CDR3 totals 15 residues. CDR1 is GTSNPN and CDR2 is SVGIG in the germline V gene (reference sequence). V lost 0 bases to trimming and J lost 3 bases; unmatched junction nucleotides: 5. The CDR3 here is CAWSVRGTGVYEQYF. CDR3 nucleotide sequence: TGTGCCTGGAGTGTACGGGGGACAGGGGTCTACGAGCAGTACTTC.